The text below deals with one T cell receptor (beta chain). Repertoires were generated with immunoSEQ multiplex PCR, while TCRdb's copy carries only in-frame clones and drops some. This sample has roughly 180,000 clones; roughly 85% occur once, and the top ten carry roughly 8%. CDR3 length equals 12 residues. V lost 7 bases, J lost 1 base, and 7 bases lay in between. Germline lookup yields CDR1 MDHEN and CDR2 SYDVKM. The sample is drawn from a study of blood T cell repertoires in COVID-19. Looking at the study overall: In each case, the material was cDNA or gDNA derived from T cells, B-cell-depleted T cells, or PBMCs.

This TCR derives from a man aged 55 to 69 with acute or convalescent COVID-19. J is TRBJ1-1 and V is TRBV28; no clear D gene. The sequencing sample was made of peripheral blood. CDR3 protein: CASIRWNTEAFF. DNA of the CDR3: TGTGCCAGCATCAGGTGGAACACTGAAGCTTTCTTT.